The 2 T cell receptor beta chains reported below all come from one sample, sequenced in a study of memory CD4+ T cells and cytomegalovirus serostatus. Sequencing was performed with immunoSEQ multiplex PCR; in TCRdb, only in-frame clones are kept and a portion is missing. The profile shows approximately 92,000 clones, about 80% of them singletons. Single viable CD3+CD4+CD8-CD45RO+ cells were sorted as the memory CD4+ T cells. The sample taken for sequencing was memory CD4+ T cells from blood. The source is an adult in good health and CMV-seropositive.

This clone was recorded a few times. CDR3 nucleotide sequence: TGTGCCAGCAGGACCGGGACAGCAACCTACGAGCAGTACTTC. It is translated as CASRTGTATYEQYF. This chain uses TRBV28 with TRBJ2-7, with TRBD1 matching over 7 bases. There are 14 residues in the CDR3. CDR1 is MDHEN, CDR2 SYDVKM, per germline. V gave up 6 bases and J gave up 2 bases; unmatched junction bases: 7.

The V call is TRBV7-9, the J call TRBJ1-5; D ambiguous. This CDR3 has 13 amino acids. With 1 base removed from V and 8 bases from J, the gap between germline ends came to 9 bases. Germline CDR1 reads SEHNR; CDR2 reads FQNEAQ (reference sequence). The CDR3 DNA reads TGTGCCAGCAGCTTAGATCGAACGAAGCCCCAGCATTTT. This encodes CASSLDRTKPQHF. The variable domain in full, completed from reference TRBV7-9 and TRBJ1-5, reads DTGVSQNPRHKITKRGQNVTFRCDPISEHNRLYWYRQTLGQGPEFLTYFQNEAQLEKSRLLSDRFSAERPKGSFSTLEIQRTEQGDSAMYLCASSLDRTKPQHFGDGTRLSIL.